This TCR beta chain emerged from a study of blood T cell repertoires in COVID-19. Study background: Researchers got acute and convalescent COVID-19 samples from the United States, Italy and Spain.

Participants had their cohort set by participant-reported clinical history. Recovered participants had two consecutive negative NP/OP PCR tests, healthcare professional clearance, or symptom resolution. This CDR3 is 14 amino acids long. Germline values: CDR1 SGHTA, CDR2 FQGNSA. The V end was cut by 3 bases, the J end by 6 bases, with 14 bases between. Assay: immunoSEQ multiplex PCR; the TCRdb copy retains only in-frame clones and omits some. This sample carries approximately 330,000 clones, about nine tenths of them seen once, and the ten largest clones take roughly a tenth. The rearrangement uses TRBV7-2 and TRBJ2-5; D possibly corresponds to TRBD2 (6 bases). This receptor was taken from a woman in her 30s who had recovered from COVID-19. Sequenced sample: PBMCs or T cells enriched from blood (not recorded which). The CDR3 sequence is CASSFRERAKTQYF. The CDR3 region has the DNA TGTGCCAGCAGCTTTCGGGAGCGGGCAAAGACCCAGTACTTC.